This T cell receptor (beta chain) came from a study of human T cells and chemical hapten exposure. Study context: The study patch tested 0.01% DPC on the upper back and read results at 6 days.

Time point reported: patch test 1, 2 weeks after DPC sensitization. Treatment noted: therapeutic diphenylcyclopropenone sensitization with weekly scalp DPC. At patch-test visits, sampling came before the patch test. Sequencing started from total RNA isolated from unfractionated whole blood. Each CDR3 protein gets one entry after TCRdb re-called the RACE reads with MiXCR. In the table there are about 99,000 distinct CDR3 sequences, 9.5% to 15% of which are singletons. V was shortened by 1 base and J by 0 bases, with 16 bases between the two germline ends. CDR1 is SGHAT, CDR2 FQNNGV, per germline. The CDR3 spans 17 residues.

This sequence joins TRBV11-2 and TRBJ2-7; D might be TRBD1 (5 bases). Sequences were derived from whole blood, sampled in connection with sensitization to the hapten diphenylcyclopropenone (DPC). This sequence was found in a woman in her forties with alopecia areata. Some clones in this sample may be carry-over from other donors' samples. CDR3 in amino acids: CASSLAAWGSSSYEQYF. CDR3 nucleotide sequence: TGTGCCAGCAGCTTAGCCGCTTGGGGCAGCAGCTCCTACGAGCAGTACTTC.